The T cell receptor beta chain described here comes from a study of shared T cell receptors in the human thymus. Data came from immunoSEQ multiplex PCR; TCRdb stores just in-frame clones and leaves some out. The sample consists of about 500,000 clones, 75% to 80% of them appearing once. This CDR3 spans 17 amino acids. CDR1 SGHDT and CDR2 YYEEEE come from the germline V gene. Between the trimmed V and J ends, which lost 4 bases and 0 bases, there was a span of 17 bases. Separately, the same data were catalogued under a study of human thymus T cells. That study adds: Thymus was obtained from resections taken during corrective heart surgery. What related research reported was that thymic repertoires overlapped highly among unrelated individuals.

The sequenced sample consisted of thymocytes. The genes are TRBV5-6 and TRBJ1-3; TRBD1 is a possible D gene (5 bases). The source of this sequence is a boy under two years old with a congenital heart defect. The CDR3 reads CASSHRQITSSGNTIYF. CDR3 coding DNA: TGTGCCAGCAGCCATCGACAGATTACGAGCTCTGGAAACACCATATATTTT. The full variable domain, in which reference TRBV5-6 and TRBJ1-3 provide the parts outside the CDR3, is DAGVTQSPTHLIKTRGQQVTLRCSPKSGHDTVSWYQQALGQGPQFIFQYYEEEERQRGNFPDRFSGHQFPNYSSELNVNALLLGDSALYLCASSHRQITSSGNTIYFGEGSWLTVV.